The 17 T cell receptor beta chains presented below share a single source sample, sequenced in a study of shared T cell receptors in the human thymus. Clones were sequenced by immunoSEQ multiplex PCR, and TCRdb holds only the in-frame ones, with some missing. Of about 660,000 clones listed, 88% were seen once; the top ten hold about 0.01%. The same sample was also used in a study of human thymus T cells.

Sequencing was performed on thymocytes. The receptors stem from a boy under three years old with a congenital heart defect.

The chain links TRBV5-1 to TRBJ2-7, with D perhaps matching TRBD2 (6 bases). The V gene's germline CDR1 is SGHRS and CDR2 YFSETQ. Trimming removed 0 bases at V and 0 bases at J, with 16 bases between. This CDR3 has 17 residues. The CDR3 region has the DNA TGCGCCAGCAGCTTGGTTACAGCGGGTAATAGCTCCTACGAGCAGTACTTC. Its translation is CASSLVTAGNSSYEQYF.

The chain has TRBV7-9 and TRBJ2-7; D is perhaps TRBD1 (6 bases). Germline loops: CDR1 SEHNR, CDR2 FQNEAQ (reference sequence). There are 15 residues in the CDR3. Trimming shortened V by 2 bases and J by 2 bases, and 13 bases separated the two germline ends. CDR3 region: CASSLPDSTPYEQYF. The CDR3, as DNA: TGTGCCAGCAGCTTACCGGACAGTACCCCCTACGAGCAGTACTTC. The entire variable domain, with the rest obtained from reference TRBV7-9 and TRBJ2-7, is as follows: DTGVSQNPRHKITKRGQNVTFRCDPISEHNRLYWYRQTLGQGPEFLTYFQNEAQLEKSRLLSDRFSAERPKGSFSTLEIQRTEQGDSAMYLCASSLPDSTPYEQYFGPGTRLTVT.

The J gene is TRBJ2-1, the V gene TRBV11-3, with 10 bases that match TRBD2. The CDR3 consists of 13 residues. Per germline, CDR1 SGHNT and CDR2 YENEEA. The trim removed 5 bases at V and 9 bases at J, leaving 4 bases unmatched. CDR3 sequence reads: CASSTSSGSEQFF. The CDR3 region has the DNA TGTGCCAGCAGCACCTCTAGCGGGAGTGAGCAGTTCTTC.

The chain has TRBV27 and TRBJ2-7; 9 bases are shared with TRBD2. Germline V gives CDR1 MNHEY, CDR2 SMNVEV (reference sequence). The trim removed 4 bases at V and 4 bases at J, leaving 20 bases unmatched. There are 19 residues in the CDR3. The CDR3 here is CASSYTTLGAGGPLYEQYF. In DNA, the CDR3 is TGTGCCAGCAGTTATACGACACTCGGTGCGGGAGGGCCTCTGTACGAGCAGTACTTC.

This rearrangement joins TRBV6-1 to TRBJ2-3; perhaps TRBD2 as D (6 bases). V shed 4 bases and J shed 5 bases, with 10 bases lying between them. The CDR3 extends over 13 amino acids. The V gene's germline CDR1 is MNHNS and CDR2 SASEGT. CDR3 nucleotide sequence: TGTGCCAGCAGTGTGACTAGTGTAGATACGCAGTATTTT. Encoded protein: CASSVTSVDTQYF.

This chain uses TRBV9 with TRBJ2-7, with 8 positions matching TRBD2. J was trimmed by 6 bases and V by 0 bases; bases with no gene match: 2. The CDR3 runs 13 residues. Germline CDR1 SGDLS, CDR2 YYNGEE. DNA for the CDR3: TGTGCCAGCAGCGTAGAAAGCGGGGGCGAGCAGTACTTC. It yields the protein CASSVESGGEQYF.

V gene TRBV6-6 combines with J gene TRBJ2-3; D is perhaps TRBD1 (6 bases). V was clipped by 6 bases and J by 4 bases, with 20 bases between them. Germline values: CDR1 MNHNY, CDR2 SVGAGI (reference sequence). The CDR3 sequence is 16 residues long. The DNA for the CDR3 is TGTGCCAGCAGCCGCCAACCGACAGGAATCCCAGATACGCAGTATTTT. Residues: CASSRQPTGIPDTQYF.

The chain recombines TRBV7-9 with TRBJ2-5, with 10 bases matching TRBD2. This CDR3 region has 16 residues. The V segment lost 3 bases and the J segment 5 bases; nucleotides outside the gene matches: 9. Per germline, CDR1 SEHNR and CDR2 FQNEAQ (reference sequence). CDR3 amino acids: CASSFPLAGDGETQYF. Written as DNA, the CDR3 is TGTGCCAGCAGCTTCCCTCTAGCGGGAGACGGGGAGACCCAGTACTTC.

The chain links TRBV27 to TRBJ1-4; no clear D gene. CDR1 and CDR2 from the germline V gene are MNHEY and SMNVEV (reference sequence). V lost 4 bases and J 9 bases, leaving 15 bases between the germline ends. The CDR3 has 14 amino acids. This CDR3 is CASSSDLRMKKLFF. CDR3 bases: TGTGCCAGCAGTTCCGATCTGAGAATGAAAAAACTGTTTTTT.

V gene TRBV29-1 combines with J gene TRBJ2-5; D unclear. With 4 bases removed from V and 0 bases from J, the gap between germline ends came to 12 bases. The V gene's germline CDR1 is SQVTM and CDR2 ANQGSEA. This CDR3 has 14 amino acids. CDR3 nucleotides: TGCAGCGTTGGAACTTCCCCCCACCAAGAGACCCAGTACTTC. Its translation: CSVGTSPHQETQYF.

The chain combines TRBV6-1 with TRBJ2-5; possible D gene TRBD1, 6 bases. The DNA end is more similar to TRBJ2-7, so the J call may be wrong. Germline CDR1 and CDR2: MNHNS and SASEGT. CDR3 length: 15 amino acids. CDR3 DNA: TGTGCCAGCAGTGGCCGCCGGGACAACTCCTACGAGCAGTACTTC. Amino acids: CASSGRRDNSYEQYF.

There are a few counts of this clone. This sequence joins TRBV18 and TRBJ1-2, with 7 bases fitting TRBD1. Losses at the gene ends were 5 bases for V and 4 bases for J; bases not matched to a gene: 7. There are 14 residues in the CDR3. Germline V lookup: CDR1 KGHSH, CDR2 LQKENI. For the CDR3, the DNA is TGTGCCAGCTCATCGACAGGGCCCATCTATGGCTACACCTTC. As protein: CASSSTGPIYGYTF.

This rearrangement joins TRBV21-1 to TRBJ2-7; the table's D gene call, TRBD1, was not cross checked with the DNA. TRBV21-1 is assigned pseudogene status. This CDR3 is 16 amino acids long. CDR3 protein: CASSKGESGTGNEQYF. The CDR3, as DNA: TGTGCCAGCAGCAAAGGGGAATCCGGGACAGGGAACGAGCAGTACTTC.

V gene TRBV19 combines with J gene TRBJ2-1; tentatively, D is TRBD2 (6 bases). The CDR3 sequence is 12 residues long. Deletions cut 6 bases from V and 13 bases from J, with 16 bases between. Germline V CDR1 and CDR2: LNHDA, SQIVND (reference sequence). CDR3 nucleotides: TGTGCCAGTAGGGCCCCGGGGGAGGCTCAGTTCTTC. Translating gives CASRAPGEAQFF.

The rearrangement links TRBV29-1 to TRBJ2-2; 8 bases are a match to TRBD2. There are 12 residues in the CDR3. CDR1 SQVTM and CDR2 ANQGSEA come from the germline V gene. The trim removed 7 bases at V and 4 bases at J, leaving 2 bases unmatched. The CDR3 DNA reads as TGCAGCGGGGGACTAGGCACCGGGGAGCTGTTTTTT. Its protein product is CSGGLGTGELFF.

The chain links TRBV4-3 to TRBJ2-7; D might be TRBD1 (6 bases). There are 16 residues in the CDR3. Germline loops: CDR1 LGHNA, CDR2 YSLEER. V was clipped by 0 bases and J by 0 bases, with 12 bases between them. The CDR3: CASSQDLRDTSYEQYF. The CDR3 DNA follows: TGCGCCAGCAGCCAAGACCTCCGGGACACCTCCTACGAGCAGTACTTC.

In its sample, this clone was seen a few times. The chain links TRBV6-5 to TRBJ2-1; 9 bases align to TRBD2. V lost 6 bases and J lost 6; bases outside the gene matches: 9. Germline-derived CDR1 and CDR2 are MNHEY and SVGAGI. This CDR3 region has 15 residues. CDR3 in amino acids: CASSQNSGSANEQFF. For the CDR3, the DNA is TGTGCCAGCAGCCAGAATAGCGGGAGTGCCAATGAGCAGTTCTTC.